This T cell receptor beta chain was sequenced for a study of blood T cell repertoires in COVID-19 (dated by TCRdb to between 2020 and 2021). For context, the study as a whole: Samples from collaborators originated in the United States, Italy and Spain and spanned both the acute and convalescent phases of COVID-19. The material from the prospective study consisted of cDNA or gDNA derived from T cells, B-cell-depleted T cells, or PBMCs. The sample metadata nearly always contained a de-identified subject ID, COVID-19 status, age in years and sex. Where HLA class I and class II types were available, the types were taken from metadata supplied by the sample provider, not from assay-based typing. The samples were drawn from two sources: the first 160 participants of the ongoing ImmuneRACE study, and fewer than 1,500 subjects contributed by 6 global collaborators. A freely available public database, intended as a resource for researchers studying the immune response to SARS-CoV-2, is where the repertoires were released. The dataset comprised deeply sampled blood TCRbeta repertoires from subjects exposed to, actively infected with, or recovered from COVID-19. General study outcomes and caveats: The amount of clinical and demographic metadata varied by source and participant and was provided uncurated.

The collaborating institutions used their own protocols to collect whole blood in K2EDTA tubes. Collaborator samples were shipped for TCRbeta analysis as frozen whole blood, isolated PBMCs, or DNA extracted from either sample type. The CDR3 runs 12 amino acids, cysteine and phenylalanine included. The entry retains the CDR3 DNA only, 36 bases that are in frame from base 1. The junction shows trimming of 7 bases on V and 7 bases on J, and the gene matches do not reach 4 bases of it. Sequences GTSNPN (CDR1) and SVGIG (CDR2) are obtained from the germline V gene (reference sequence). TCRbeta CDR3 regions were amplified from genomic DNA by means of the immunoSEQ Assay, a bias-controlled multiplex PCR. On the authors' methods: Nucleated cell counts per sample were estimated from amplification of reference gene primers within the assay. Sequence reads were collapsed and filtered to measure the absolute abundance of every unique TCRbeta CDR3 rearrangement. For each sample, productive Simpson clonality was calculated as the square root of Simpson's diversity index across productive rearrangements. Entries here come from immuneACCESS through TCRdb and include only in-frame sequences with V and J called. Some clones fail to appear in such tables; in the studies checked, an unresolved V gene covers under half of the shortfall, and the cause of the remainder is unknown. The V and J calls and clone size were taken over from that table, and D and trimming were inferred from the DNA. The table for this sample lists tens of thousands of clones; roughly 86% of them were counted only once. The ten largest clonotypes hold about a fifth of the sample.

On this clone: This clone's antigen is unknown. Nothing much larger sits one base from this clone, and base qualities are not available.

The specimen was peripheral blood. This receptor chain uses TRBV30 and TRBJ1-5; the central 10 bases match TRBD1. This TCR came from a woman in her forties or fifties with active or convalescent COVID-19. The CDR3 protein: CASGQGNQPQHF. In nucleotide form, the sequence is TGTGCCTCGGGACAGGGGAACCAGCCCCAGCATTTT.